The 12 T cell receptor beta chains reported below all come from one sample, sequenced in a study of early T cells in non-severe SARS-CoV-2 infection. TCRdb reprocessed the 5' RACE reads via MiXCR and lists one record per CDR3 protein. This table holds 70,000 to 85,000 distinct CDR3 sequences, about 5% found once. The input for sequencing was whole blood, taken at baseline. The receptors here all came from an adult who was a healthcare worker with PCR-confirmed SARS-CoV-2 infection or an uninfected control (not recorded which).

Concerning this clonotype: Relative to the germline gene, one junction end is altered; a read error may explain this. The chain links TRBV27 to TRBJ2-4; 8 bases agree with TRBD1. Germline V gene data show CDR1 as MNHEY and CDR2 as SMNVEV (reference sequence). This CDR3 contains 14 residues. The CDR3 coding sequence is TGTGCCAGCAGTTTATCTGGGCAGGGGGCCTCACTGGACTTC. Protein product: CASSLSGQGASLDF.

This clonotype has ten or more counts. V is TRBV20-1 and J is TRBJ2-5, with TRBD1 matching over 7 bases. This CDR3 comprises 16 residues. From germline, CDR1 is DFQATT and CDR2 SNEGSKA (reference sequence). The trim removed 3 bases at V and 2 bases at J, leaving 12 bases unmatched. The CDR3 is CSASLPKARGQETQYF. In DNA, the CDR3 is TGCAGTGCTAGCCTGCCTAAAGCCAGGGGGCAAGAGACCCAGTACTTC.

The chain carries TRBV20-1 and TRBJ2-5; TRBD2 aligns across 10 bases. Trimming removed 5 bases from V and 4 bases from J; junction bases left unmatched: 13. Looked up from germline, CDR1 is DFQATT and CDR2 is SNEGSKA (reference sequence). This CDR3 spans 16 amino acids. In nucleotides, the CDR3 is TGCAGTGCTCCCGAACGGAGCGGGAGGGCCTTAGAGACCCAGTACTTC. Its protein product is CSAPERSGRALETQYF.

This clonotype was counted ten times or more. The chain carries TRBV20-1 and TRBJ2-4; the match to TRBD1 covers 7 bases. V dropped 6 bases and J dropped 2; count of bases not matched to a gene: 10. The CDR3 contains 15 residues. The germline CDR1 and CDR2 sequences are DFQATT and SNEGSKA (reference sequence). Here the CDR3 DNA reads TGCAGTGCGGCACCAGGGGGAAGGACCAAAAACATTCAGTACTTC. It codes for CSAAPGGRTKNIQYF.

The chain links TRBV3-1 to TRBJ1-3; D gene unclear. Germline assignment: CDR1 LGHDT and CDR2 YNNKEL (reference sequence). Trimming took 2 bases from V and 2 from J, leaving 10 bases between them. The CDR3 totals 15 residues. The CDR3 nucleotides are TGTGCCAGCAGCCAACATCAGTCCACTGGAAACACCATATATTTT. As protein: CASSQHQSTGNTIYF. Filled out from reference TRBV3-1 and TRBJ1-3, the complete variable domain reads DTAVSQTPKYLVTQMGNDKSIKCEQNLGHDTMYWYKQDSKKFLKIMFSYNNKELIINETVPNRFSPKSPDKAHLNLHINSLELGDSAVYFCASSQHQSTGNTIYFGEGSWLTVV.

This clonotype was seen many times. This rearrangement joins TRBV29-1 to TRBJ2-1; D is unresolved. The CDR3 runs 9 residues. Between the trimmed V and J ends, which lost 4 bases and 9 bases, there was a span of 4 bases. In germline, CDR1 is SQVTM, CDR2 ANQGSEA. The CDR3 spells CSVGGEQFF. The CDR3 DNA follows: TGCAGCGTTGGGGGTGAGCAGTTCTTC.

This clonotype has at least ten counts. The chain carries TRBV7-9 and TRBJ2-1; no clear D gene. The CDR3 is made up of 12 amino acids. CDR1 SEHNR and CDR2 FQNEAQ come from the germline V gene (reference sequence). V was cut by 5 bases and J by 10 bases, with 12 bases left in between. The CDR3 region has the DNA TGTGCCAGCAGCACGCTAGTGGGAGAGCAGTTCTTC. This sequence encodes CASSTLVGEQFF.

Comments on this clonotype: A much more abundant neighbour one base away suggests this may be a read error. This sequence joins TRBV20-1 and TRBJ2-1; TRBD2 matches 8 bases. This CDR3 spans 14 amino acids. Germline V lookup: CDR1 DFQATT, CDR2 SNEGSKA (reference sequence). As DNA, the CDR3 is TGCAGTGCTAGAAGCGGGAGCTCCCACAATGAGCAGTTCTTC. Protein product: CSARSGSSHNEQFF.

This clonotype was observed a few times. The V gene is TRBV15, the J gene TRBJ2-1, with 8 bases fitting TRBD2. This CDR3 contains 15 residues. The V gene's germline CDR1 is LNHNV and CDR2 YYDKDF (reference sequence). The J segment lost 2 bases and the V segment lost 4 bases, leaving 4 bases of the junction unmatched. This CDR3 reads CATSIIAGTYNEQFF. DNA for the CDR3: TGTGCCACCAGCATAATAGCGGGGACCTACAATGAGCAGTTCTTC.

This clonotype was seen at least ten times. The V gene is TRBV12-3 or TRBV12-4, the J gene TRBJ2-7; TRBD2 might be the D (5 bases). The V and J ends lost 6 bases and 2 bases respectively, with 8 bases between them. The CDR3 extends over 12 amino acids. CDR3 DNA sequence: TGTGCCAGCAGCGGGATTACCTACGAGCAGTACTTC. It specifies CASSGITYEQYF.

This clonotype was found many times. The chain uses TRBV14 and TRBJ2-1; TRBD2 aligns across 14 bases. V was pared by 4 bases and J by 11 bases, with 4 bases of the junction left unmatched. The germline V gene encodes CDR1 SGHDN and CDR2 FVKESK. The CDR3 is made up of 14 amino acids. This CDR3 is CASSRGLAGAQQFF. DNA for the CDR3: TGTGCCAGCAGCCGGGGACTAGCGGGAGCTCAGCAGTTCTTC. The full variable domain, in which reference TRBV14 and TRBJ2-1 provide the parts outside the CDR3, is EAGVTQFPSHSVIEKGQTVTLRCDPISGHDNLYWYRRVMGKEIKFLLHFVKESKQDESGMPNNRFLAERTGGTYSTLKVQPAELEDSGVYFCASSRGLAGAQQFFGPGTRLTVL.

Many counts were recorded for this clonotype. The rearrangement uses TRBV6-5 and TRBJ2-1; 9 bases are shared with TRBD1. The germline V gene has CDR1 MNHEY and CDR2 SVGAGI. The CDR3 has 16 amino acids. V lost 6 bases and J lost 3; bases outside the gene matches: 9. In nucleotides, the CDR3 is TGTGCCAGCAGACAAGAGGGACAGGGATTCTACAATGAGCAGTTCTTC. Protein: CASRQEGQGFYNEQFF.